This T cell receptor beta chain appears in the sequencing data of a study of T cells after yellow fever vaccination. This clonotype was counted at least ten times. The CDR3 runs 13 residues. The V end was cut by 1 base, the J end by 2 bases, with 5 bases between. Germline-derived CDR1 and CDR2 are LGHDT and YNNKEL (reference sequence). TCRdb reprocessed the 5' RACE reads with MiXCR, giving one entry per CDR3 protein. The sample holds 200,000 to 300,000 distinct CDR3 sequences, around 3.5% seen once. The sequence was obtained from a man aged 18 to 29 who received the YFV17D yellow fever vaccine. Sequences were derived from PBMCs, sampled 15 days after the yellow fever booster vaccination. The gene calls are TRBV3-1 and TRBJ1-1; perhaps TRBD1 as D (5 bases). The CDR3 sequence is CASSQGGNTEAFF. In DNA form, the CDR3 reads TGTGCCAGCAGCCAAGGGGGCAACACTGAAGCTTTCTTT.